This T cell receptor beta chain was documented in a study of early T cells in non-severe SARS-CoV-2 infection. TCRdb independently ran MiXCR on the 5' RACE reads; one entry per CDR3 protein. This table has about 38,000 distinct CDR3 sequences, less than 8% appearing once. The CDR3 sequence is 12 residues long. V lost 3 bases and J 4 bases, leaving 8 bases between the germline ends. Per germline, CDR1 DFQATT and CDR2 SNEGSKA (reference sequence). This clonotype was detected many times. The receptor was isolated from an adult who was a healthcare worker with PCR-confirmed SARS-CoV-2 infection or an uninfected control (not recorded which). This specimen consisted of whole blood, obtained at baseline. The chain carries TRBV20-1 and TRBJ2-3; D is undetermined. The CDR3 nucleotides read TGCAGTGCTAGCGTTCAGGCAGATACGCAGTATTTT. Translation gives CSASVQADTQYF.